This is a list of T cell receptor beta chains from one sample in a study of T cells after yellow fever vaccination. MiXCR, applied by TCRdb to the 5' RACE reads, yields one record per CDR3 protein. The top ten hold approximately 25% of the sample, which has 45,000 to 65,000 distinct CDR3 sequences, about 6.6% seen once. The sequencing here drew on CD8+ T cells not binding an NS4B(214-222) dextramer, sorted from PBMCs, taken roughly 47 days after the first yellow fever vaccination. All receptors derive from a man between 18 and 29 years old who received the YFV17D yellow fever vaccine. Each CDR3 is given with its conserved first and last residue. The D gene is left open where the match is weak. The listing skips clone size in some rows; elsewhere it reads once, few, many or a size class.

cdr3_aa: CASSLSWDPYPQETQYF
cdr3_nt: TGTGCCAGCAGTTTATCGTGGGACCCATATCCTCAAGAGACCCAGTACTTC
clone_size: -
v_call: TRBV12-3/TRBV12-4
j_call: TRBJ2-5
d_call: -

cdr3_aa: CASSPTPGTDQETQYF
cdr3_nt: TGTGCCAGCAGCCCCACGCCCGGGACAGACCAAGAGACCCAGTACTTC
clone_size: -
v_call: TRBV4-2
j_call: TRBJ2-5
d_call: TRBD1

cdr3_aa: CASSEGQIQETQYF
cdr3_nt: TGTGCCAGCAGCGAAGGACAAATCCAAGAGACCCAGTACTTC
clone_size: -
v_call: TRBV6-1
j_call: TRBJ2-5
d_call: -

cdr3_aa: CASSSGQGSWETQYF
cdr3_nt: TGTGCCAGCAGCTCCGGGCAGGGGAGTTGGGAGACCCAGTACTTC
clone_size: many
v_call: TRBV7-6
j_call: TRBJ2-5
d_call: -

cdr3_aa: CASSQGTEHTGELFF
cdr3_nt: TGTGCCAGCAGCCAAGGGACGGAACACACCGGGGAGCTGTTTTTT
clone_size: few
v_call: TRBV3-1
j_call: TRBJ2-2
d_call: -

cdr3_aa: CASSPGPKENTEAFF
cdr3_nt: TGTGCCAGCAGCCCCGGGCCCAAGGAAAACACTGAAGCTTTCTTT
clone_size: few
v_call: TRBV6-1
j_call: TRBJ1-1
d_call: -

cdr3_aa: CASSQEMGPGTDTQYF
cdr3_nt: TGTGCCAGCAGCCAAGAAATGGGGCCGGGCACAGATACGCAGTATTTT
clone_size: few
v_call: TRBV3-1
j_call: TRBJ2-3
d_call: -

cdr3_aa: CASSPGRNTEAFF
cdr3_nt: TGTGCCAGCTCACCGGGAAGGAACACTGAAGCTTTCTTT
clone_size: -
v_call: TRBV18
j_call: TRBJ1-1
d_call: -

cdr3_aa: CASSFFMRPRTAMNTEAFF
cdr3_nt: TGTGCCAGCAGTTTCTTCATGCGGCCCCGGACAGCGATGAACACTGAAGCTTTCTTT
clone_size: many
v_call: TRBV28
j_call: TRBJ1-1
d_call: -

cdr3_aa: CASSPRGLQGQPNYGYTF
cdr3_nt: TGTGCCAGCTCACCACGAGGGTTACAGGGACAACCTAACTATGGCTACACCTTC
clone_size: -
v_call: TRBV18
j_call: TRBJ1-2
d_call: -

cdr3_aa: CASSPRDSLQATEAFF
cdr3_nt: TGCGCCAGCAGCCCGCGAGACAGCTTACAGGCGACTGAAGCTTTCTTT
clone_size: few
v_call: TRBV4-1
j_call: TRBJ1-1
d_call: -

cdr3_aa: CASSGGGDYNEQFF
cdr3_nt: TGTGCCAGCAGCGGGGGGGGGGACTACAATGAGCAGTTCTTC
clone_size: few
v_call: TRBV9
j_call: TRBJ2-1
d_call: TRBD2

cdr3_aa: CSVGGLARKSSYNEQFF
cdr3_nt: TGCAGCGTTGGGGGACTAGCGCGTAAGAGCTCCTACAATGAGCAGTTCTTC
clone_size: few
v_call: TRBV29-1
j_call: TRBJ2-1
d_call: TRBD2

cdr3_aa: CSVAHGTSGGNEQFF
cdr3_nt: TGCAGCGTGGCCCACGGGACTAGCGGGGGAAATGAGCAGTTCTTC
clone_size: many
v_call: TRBV29-1
j_call: TRBJ2-1
d_call: TRBD2

cdr3_aa: CASSQGIPQGRIAYEQYF
cdr3_nt: TGCGCCAGCAGCCAAGGGATCCCCCAGGGCAGAATCGCCTACGAGCAGTACTTC
clone_size: -
v_call: TRBV4-1
j_call: TRBJ2-7
d_call: -

cdr3_aa: CASSRRGRMEDQPQHF
cdr3_nt: TGTGCCAGCAGCCGCAGGGGGCGCATGGAAGATCAGCCCCAGCATTTT
clone_size: many
v_call: TRBV5-5
j_call: TRBJ1-5
d_call: TRBD1

cdr3_aa: CASSPDNFYEQYF
cdr3_nt: TGTGCCAGCAGCCCGGACAATTTCTACGAGCAGTACTTC
clone_size: many
v_call: TRBV11-2
j_call: TRBJ2-7
d_call: -

cdr3_aa: CASSPGALGYEQFF
cdr3_nt: TGTGCCAGTAGCCCAGGGGCCCTGGGCTATGAGCAGTTCTTC
clone_size: many
v_call: TRBV19
j_call: TRBJ2-1
d_call: -

cdr3_aa: CASSLLSGGSPSYNEQFF
cdr3_nt: TGTGCCAGCAGTTTACTATCCGGAGGGAGTCCCTCCTACAATGAGCAGTTCTTC
clone_size: many
v_call: TRBV28
j_call: TRBJ2-1
d_call: -

cdr3_aa: CASTSGGGNTEAFF
cdr3_nt: TGTGCCAGCACCTCCGGTGGAGGGAACACTGAAGCTTTCTTT
clone_size: -
v_call: TRBV5-4
j_call: TRBJ1-1
d_call: -

cdr3_aa: CASSQGGGGRYNEQFF
cdr3_nt: TGCGCCAGCAGCCAAGGGGGAGGGGGCCGGTACAATGAGCAGTTCTTC
clone_size: many
v_call: TRBV4-3
j_call: TRBJ2-1
d_call: -

cdr3_aa: CATSRDRTESLYGYTF
cdr3_nt: TGTGCCACCAGCAGAGATAGGACAGAAAGCCTCTATGGCTACACCTTC
clone_size: many
v_call: TRBV15
j_call: TRBJ1-2
d_call: -

cdr3_aa: CASSLTGGGYNEQFF
cdr3_nt: TGTGCCAGCAGCCTTACAGGGGGGGGGTACAATGAGCAGTTCTTC
clone_size: many
v_call: TRBV7-9
j_call: TRBJ2-1
d_call: -

cdr3_aa: CASSSGPPREQYF
cdr3_nt: TGTGCCAGCAGCTCGGGGCCCCCAAGGGAGCAGTACTTC
clone_size: -
v_call: TRBV7-6
j_call: TRBJ2-7
d_call: -